Each of the 27 T cell receptor beta chains below was sequenced from the same sample in a study of beta chain features in type 1 diabetes. Regarding the study as a whole: In all four CD4+ subsets, TCRB CDR3 length was significantly, moderately reduced in type 1 diabetes.

What these receptors recognize is not known. Since all of the isolated RNA was reverse transcribed, expressed TCRB transcripts were what got sequenced. Using immunoSEQ multiplex PCR, the repertoire was profiled, and TCRdb retains in-frame clones only, with some absent. The sample has about 53,000 clones, about 64% seen once. The specimen sequenced was stem cell memory CD4+ T cells from blood. Receptors were obtained from a woman under 40 with type 1 diabetes.

The CDR3 DNA follows: TGTGCCAGCTCACCGTCGGGTCAGGGGGCCCCCTACGAGCAGTACTTC. Encoded protein: CASSPSGQGAPYEQYF. The chain has TRBV18 and TRBJ2-7, with 8 bases identical to TRBD1. The V segment lost 3 bases and the J segment 2 bases; nucleotides outside the gene matches: 9. Germline CDR1 is KGHSH and CDR2 is LQKENI. The CDR3 has 16 residues. Based on the CDR3 plus reference TRBV18 and TRBJ2-7, the full variable domain is NAGVMQNPRHLVRRRGQEARLRCSPMKGHSHVYWYRQLPEEGLKFMVYLQKENIIDESGMPKERFSAEFPKEGPSILRIQQVVRGDSAAYFCASSPSGQGAPYEQYFGPGTRLTVT.

This sequence joins TRBV28 and TRBJ2-5; possibly TRBD1 for D (5 bases). Germline V gene lookup returns CDR1 MDHEN and CDR2 SYDVKM. The CDR3 has 17 residues. V lost 8 bases to trimming and J lost 4 bases, with 26 bases between them. CDR3 protein: CASRPETVLKPGETQYF. DNA of the CDR3: TGTGCCAGCCGTCCGGAGACAGTACTCAAGCCAGGAGAGACCCAGTACTTC.

This chain links TRBV18 with TRBJ2-1, with 7 bases lining up with TRBD2. CDR1 is KGHSH, CDR2 LQKENI, per germline. The junction had 4 bases not matched to a gene; V was cut back by 2 bases and J by 6 bases. The CDR3 consists of 14 residues. The CDR3 sequence: CASSPGEGRNEQFF. Here the CDR3 DNA reads TGTGCCAGCTCACCAGGGGAGGGTCGCAATGAGCAGTTCTTC.

This chain connects TRBV6-6 to TRBJ2-4; D is perhaps TRBD1 (6 bases). The CDR3 sequence is 15 residues long. Trimming removed 5 bases from V and 0 bases from J, with 11 bases in between. Germline values: CDR1 MNHNY, CDR2 SVGAGI (reference sequence). CDR3 in DNA: TGTGCCAGCAGTCGGACAGATATAGCCAAAAACATTCAGTACTTC. Translating it yields CASSRTDIAKNIQYF.

The rearrangement links TRBV30 to TRBJ1-2; no definite D call. Germline V gives CDR1 GTSNPN, CDR2 SVGIG (reference sequence). The CDR3 has 14 residues. The germline V and J ends were trimmed by 0 bases and 4 bases, with 12 bases remaining between them. The CDR3 DNA reads TGTGCCTGGAGTGTACCGTGGCTTTTCTATGGCTACACCTTC. This encodes CAWSVPWLFYGYTF. Variable domain in full (rest from reference TRBV30 and TRBJ1-2): SQTIHQWPATLVQPVGSPLSLECTVEGTSNPNLYWYRQAAGRGLQLLFYSVGIGQISSEVPQNLSASRPQDRQFILSSKKLLLSDSGFYLCAWSVPWLFYGYTFGSGTRLTVV.

CDR3 nucleotides: TGTGCCTGGACCCCCGGCGCGGGAGGCTACGAGCAGTACTTC. Translation gives CAWTPGAGGYEQYF. The genes are TRBV30 and TRBJ2-7; 8 bases fit TRBD2. The CDR3 contains 14 residues. Germline assignment: CDR1 GTSNPN and CDR2 SVGIG (reference sequence). V gave up 4 bases and J gave up 3 bases; unmatched junction bases: 8.

This clone was seen a handful of times. The V gene is TRBV2, the J gene TRBJ1-1; 8 nucleotides align to TRBD1. J gave up 3 bases and V 8 bases, and 2 bases lay outside the gene matches. Germline values: CDR1 SNHLY, CDR2 FYNNEI. The length of the CDR3 is 12 residues. In nucleotides, the CDR3 is TGTGCCAGCGGACAGGGTTACACTGAAGCTTTCTTT. Its protein product is CASGQGYTEAFF.

The chain is built from TRBV30 and TRBJ1-1; D is possibly TRBD1 (5 bases). V lost 4 bases and J lost 9, with 18 bases in between. This CDR3 is 13 amino acids long. Germline lookup yields CDR1 GTSNPN and CDR2 SVGIG (reference sequence). CDR3 region: CAWNPGLESQAFF. CDR3 DNA: TGTGCCTGGAACCCAGGGCTCGAATCGCAAGCTTTCTTT.

In this sample, this clone turned up a few times. The chain is built from TRBV30 and TRBJ2-2; tentative D call: TRBD2 (6 bases). The CDR3 is 17 residues long. Trimming took 3 bases from V and 2 from J, leaving 19 bases between them. Germline-derived CDR1 and CDR2 are GTSNPN and SVGIG (reference sequence). This CDR3 reads CAWSAGTPMLNTGELFF. The DNA of the CDR3 is TGTGCCTGGAGCGCCGGGACTCCCATGTTAAACACCGGGGAGCTGTTTTTT.

This clone is a singleton in its sample. The chain recombines TRBV19 with TRBJ1-1; 9 bases map to TRBD1. Germline V gene sequence: CDR1 LNHDA, CDR2 SQIVND (reference sequence). The V and J ends lost 4 bases and 5 bases, in that order; junction bases with no gene match: 5. The CDR3 spans 14 residues. The CDR3 DNA is TGTGCCAGTAGTACCGTGACAGGGGGGACTGAAGCTTTCTTT. Translating gives CASSTVTGGTEAFF.

The rearrangement links TRBV28 to TRBJ2-6; 7 bases agree with TRBD1. The V and J ends lost 10 bases and 0 bases, in that order; junction bases with no gene match: 6. This CDR3 has 15 amino acids. Germline V gene lookup returns CDR1 MDHEN and CDR2 SYDVKM. The DNA of the CDR3 is TGTGCCACCTCCCGGACAGGCTCTGGGGCCAACGTCCTGACTTTC. Its translation is CATSRTGSGANVLTF. Based on the CDR3 plus reference TRBV28 and TRBJ2-6, the full variable domain is DVKVTQSSRYLVKRTGEKVFLECVQDMDHENMFWYRQDPGLGLRLIYFSYDVKMKEKGDIPEGYSVSREKKERFSLILESASTNQTSMYLCATSRTGSGANVLTFGAGSRLTVL.

The chain links TRBV6-6 to TRBJ2-7; maybe TRBD2 (5 bases). The CDR3 consists of 13 residues. The V end was cut by 2 bases, the J end by 3 bases, with 8 bases between. Germline V gives CDR1 MNHNY, CDR2 SVGAGI (reference sequence). CDR3 coding DNA: TGTGCCAGCAGTTACGAGGGAGACTACGAGCAGTACTTC. It yields the protein CASSYEGDYEQYF.

The rearrangement uses TRBV4-1 and TRBJ2-1; 14 nucleotides align to TRBD2. Germline loops: CDR1 MGHRA, CDR2 YSYEKL. This CDR3 spans 16 amino acids. V lost 5 bases, J lost 9 bases, and 9 bases stayed unmatched. This CDR3 is CASSFQTGLAGGEQFF. CDR3 coding DNA: TGCGCCAGCAGCTTTCAAACCGGACTAGCGGGAGGTGAGCAGTTCTTC.

V is TRBV4-2 and J is TRBJ2-4; TRBD1 is a possible D gene (6 bases). The germline V gene has CDR1 LGHNA and CDR2 YNFKEQ. The CDR3 sequence is 14 residues long. V was cut by 2 bases and J by 6 bases, with 11 bases left in between. This CDR3 is CASSQRGSGNIQYF. The CDR3 DNA sequence: TGTGCCAGCAGCCAAAGGGGGTCCGGAAACATTCAGTACTTC.

The chain employs TRBV18 and TRBJ2-2; TRBD1 matches at 8 bases. Germline V lookup: CDR1 KGHSH, CDR2 LQKENI. The CDR3 contains 16 residues. Losses at the gene ends were 4 bases for V and 6 bases for J; bases not matched to a gene: 10. The CDR3 loop reads CASSLTGTGLAGELFF. CDR3 DNA sequence: TGTGCCAGCTCACTTACCGGGACAGGATTGGCCGGGGAGCTGTTTTTT.

This chain uses TRBV11-2 with TRBJ2-7, with 10 bases aligning to TRBD1. From germline, CDR1 is SGHAT and CDR2 FQNNGV. The CDR3 extends over 16 amino acids. J was trimmed by 3 bases and V by 7 bases; bases with no gene match: 12. CDR3 in amino acids: CASTPQGQGFDYEQYF. The CDR3 DNA sequence: TGTGCCAGCACCCCGCAGGGACAGGGGTTCGACTACGAGCAGTACTTC.

The chain couples TRBV4-1 to TRBJ2-1, with TRBD2 identical over 8 bases. V shed 1 base, J shed 7 bases, and the junction held 9 bases outside the gene matches. This CDR3 has 16 amino acids. The germline CDR1 and CDR2 sequences are MGHRA and YSYEKL. Here the CDR3 reads CASSQAAGLGRNEQFF. The DNA for the CDR3 is TGCGCCAGCAGCCAAGCCGCGGGACTAGGCCGTAATGAGCAGTTCTTC.

The gene calls are TRBV27 and TRBJ2-7; possibly TRBD2 for D (5 bases). Germline lookup yields CDR1 MNHEY and CDR2 SMNVEV (reference sequence). This CDR3 comprises 15 residues. Trimming cost V 1 base and J 5 bases, with 15 bases left between them. CDR3 bases: TGTGCCAGCAGTTTATTCGCACAGCCTAGCCACGAGCAGTACTTC. Translated: CASSLFAQPSHEQYF.

This chain joins TRBV5-6 and TRBJ2-7, with D unresolved. The CDR3 sequence is 13 residues long. Trimming left V 7 bases short and J 2 bases short, with 13 bases between. CDR1 and CDR2 from the germline V gene are SGHDT and YYEEEE. The CDR3: CASAGYPAYEQYF. CDR3 in DNA: TGTGCCAGCGCCGGGTACCCAGCCTACGAGCAGTACTTC.

This rearrangement joins TRBV28 to TRBJ1-1; D gene ambiguous. The V end was cut by 3 bases, the J end by 1 base, with 6 bases between. Germline V CDR1 and CDR2: MDHEN, SYDVKM. This CDR3 region has 13 residues. CDR3 amino acids: CASSFRRNTEAFF. CDR3 coding DNA: TGTGCCAGCAGTTTCCGCAGGAACACTGAAGCTTTCTTT.

The rearrangement links TRBV9 to TRBJ2-1, with 7 bases aligning to TRBD1. Looked up from germline, CDR1 is SGDLS and CDR2 is YYNGEE. The CDR3 loop spans 15 amino acids. With 2 bases clipped from V and 3 bases from J, the junction kept 5 bases outside the gene matches. CDR3 residues: CASSVRQGRYNEQFF. As DNA, the CDR3 is TGTGCCAGCAGCGTGAGACAGGGACGCTACAATGAGCAGTTCTTC.

This chain uses TRBV7-3 with TRBJ2-2, with a possible D match to TRBD2 (6 bases). V dropped 3 bases and J dropped 2 bases, with 13 bases sitting between them. Germline V gene sequence: CDR1 SGHTA, CDR2 FQGTGA. The CDR3 has 16 residues. CDR3 residues: CASSFSGTLNTGELFF. CDR3 sequence (DNA): TGTGCCAGCAGCTTTTCCGGGACTCTTAACACCGGGGAGCTGTTTTTT.

CDR3 sequence: CASSGTYSGNTIYF. The DNA for the CDR3 is TGTGCCAGCAGTGGAACTTACTCTGGAAACACCATATATTTT. The chain uses TRBV2 and TRBJ1-3; D unclear. The CDR3 has 14 residues. V dropped 4 bases and J dropped 0 bases, with 7 bases sitting between them. Germline V gives CDR1 SNHLY, CDR2 FYNNEI.

This clone has more than one count but fewer than ten. The chain links TRBV4-1 to TRBJ2-6, with a tentative D call TRBD1 (6 bases). Trimming cost V 4 bases and J 4 bases, with 14 bases left between them. Germline V gene lookup returns CDR1 MGHRA and CDR2 YSYEKL. The CDR3 loop spans 16 amino acids. CDR3 region: CASSRLNRAGANVLTF. CDR3 nucleotide sequence: TGCGCCAGCAGCCGCTTAAACAGGGCCGGGGCCAACGTCCTGACTTTC.

This chain uses TRBV7-9 with TRBJ2-3; D call uncertain. The CDR3 sequence is 12 residues long. With 10 bases removed from V and 4 bases from J, the gap between germline ends came to 12 bases. Germline assignment: CDR1 SEHNR and CDR2 FQNEAQ (reference sequence). Here the CDR3 DNA reads TGTGCCACAATTAGCAGACCAGATACGCAGTATTTT. Translating gives CATISRPDTQYF.

The table lists this clone with a few counts. The chain has TRBV7-2 and TRBJ2-3, with D hard to call. This CDR3 is 14 amino acids long. Germline CDR1 and CDR2: SGHTA and FQGNSA. V lost 7 bases to trimming and J lost 1 base, with 12 bases between them. CDR3 in amino acids: CASTKDWGTDTQYF. Here the CDR3 DNA reads TGTGCCAGCACCAAAGACTGGGGCACAGATACGCAGTATTTT.

The chain has TRBV5-4 and TRBJ1-1; no reliable D call. The germline V gene encodes CDR1 SGHNT and CDR2 YYREEE (reference sequence). The CDR3 covers 13 residues. The germline V and J ends were trimmed by 10 bases and 1 base, with 14 bases remaining between them. The CDR3 sequence: CAGSEDWNTEAFF. In nucleotides, the CDR3 is TGTGCCGGCTCAGAGGACTGGAACACTGAAGCTTTCTTT.